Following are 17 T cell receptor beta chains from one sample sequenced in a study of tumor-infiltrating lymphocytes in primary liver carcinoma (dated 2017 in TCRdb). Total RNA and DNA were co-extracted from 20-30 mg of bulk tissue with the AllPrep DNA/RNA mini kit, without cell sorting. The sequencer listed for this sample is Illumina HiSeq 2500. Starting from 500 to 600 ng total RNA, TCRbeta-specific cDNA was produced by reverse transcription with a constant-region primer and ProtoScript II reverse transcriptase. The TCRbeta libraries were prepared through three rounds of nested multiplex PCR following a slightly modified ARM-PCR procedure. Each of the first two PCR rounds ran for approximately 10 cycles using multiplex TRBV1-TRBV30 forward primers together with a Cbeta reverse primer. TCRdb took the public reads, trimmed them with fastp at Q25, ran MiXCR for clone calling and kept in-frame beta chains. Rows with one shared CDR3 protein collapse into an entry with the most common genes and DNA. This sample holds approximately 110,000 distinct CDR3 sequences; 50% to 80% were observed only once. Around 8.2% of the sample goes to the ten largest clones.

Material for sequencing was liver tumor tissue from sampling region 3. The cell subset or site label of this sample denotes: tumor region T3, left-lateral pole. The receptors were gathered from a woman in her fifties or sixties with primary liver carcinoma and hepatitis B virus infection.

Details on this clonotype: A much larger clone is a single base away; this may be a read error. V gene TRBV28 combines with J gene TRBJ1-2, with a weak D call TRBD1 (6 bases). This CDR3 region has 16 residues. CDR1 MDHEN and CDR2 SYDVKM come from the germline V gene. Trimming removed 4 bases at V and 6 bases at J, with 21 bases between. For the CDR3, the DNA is TGTGCCAGCAGTTCCGGGTCCGGGACAAACTTGAATGGCTACACCTTC. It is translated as CASSSGSGTNLNGYTF.

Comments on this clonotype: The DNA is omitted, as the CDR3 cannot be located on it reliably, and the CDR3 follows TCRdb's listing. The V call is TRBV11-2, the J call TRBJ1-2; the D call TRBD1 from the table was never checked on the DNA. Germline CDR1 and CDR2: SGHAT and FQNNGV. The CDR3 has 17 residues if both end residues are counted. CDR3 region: CVSSLDPIRALRYGCTF.

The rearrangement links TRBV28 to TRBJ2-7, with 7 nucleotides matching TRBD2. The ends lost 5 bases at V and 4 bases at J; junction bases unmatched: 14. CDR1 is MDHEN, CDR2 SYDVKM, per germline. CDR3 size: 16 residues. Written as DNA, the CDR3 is TGTGCCAGCAGTACTGGTGGGGCGGGAGATATATACGAGCAGTACTTC. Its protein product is CASSTGGAGDIYEQYF.

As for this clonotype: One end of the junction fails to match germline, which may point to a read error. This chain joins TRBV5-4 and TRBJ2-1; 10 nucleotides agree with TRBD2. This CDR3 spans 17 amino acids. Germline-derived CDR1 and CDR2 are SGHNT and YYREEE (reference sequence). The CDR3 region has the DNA TGTGCCAGCAGCTTAAGTCAACTAGCGGGGCCCTACAATGAGCAGTTATTC. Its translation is CASSLSQLAGPYNEQLF.

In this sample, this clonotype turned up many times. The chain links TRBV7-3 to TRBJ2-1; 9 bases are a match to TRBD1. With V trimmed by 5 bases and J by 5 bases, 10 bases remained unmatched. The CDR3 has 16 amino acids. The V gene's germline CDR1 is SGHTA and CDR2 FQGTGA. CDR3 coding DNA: TGTGCCAGCAGCAAGACCCGGGACAGGGTTCACAATGAGCAGTTCTTC. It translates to CASSKTRDRVHNEQFF.

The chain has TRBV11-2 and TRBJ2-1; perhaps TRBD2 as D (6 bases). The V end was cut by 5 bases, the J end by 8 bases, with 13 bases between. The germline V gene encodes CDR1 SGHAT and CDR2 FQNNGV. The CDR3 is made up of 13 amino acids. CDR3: CASSLRLVHEQFF. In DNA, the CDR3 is TGTGCCAGCAGCCTTAGACTAGTGCATGAGCAGTTCTTC. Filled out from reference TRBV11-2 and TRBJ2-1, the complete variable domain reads EAGVAQSPRYKIIEKRQSVAFWCNPISGHATLYWYQQILGQGPKLLIQFQNNGVVDDSQLPKDRFSAERLKGVDSTLKIQPAKLEDSAVYLCASSLRLVHEQFFGPGTRLTVL.

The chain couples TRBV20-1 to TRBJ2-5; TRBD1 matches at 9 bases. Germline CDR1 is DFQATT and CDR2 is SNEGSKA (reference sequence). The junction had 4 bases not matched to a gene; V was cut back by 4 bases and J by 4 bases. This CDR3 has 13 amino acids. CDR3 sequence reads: CSAITGGRETQYF. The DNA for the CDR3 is TGCAGTGCTATTACAGGGGGCCGAGAGACCCAGTACTTC.

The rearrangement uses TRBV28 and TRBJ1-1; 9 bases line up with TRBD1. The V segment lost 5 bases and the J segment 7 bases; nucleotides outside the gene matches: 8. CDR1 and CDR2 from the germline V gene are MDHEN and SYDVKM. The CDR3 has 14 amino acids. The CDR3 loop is CASSIVVGQGEAFF. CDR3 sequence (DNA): TGTGCCAGCAGTATCGTAGTGGGACAGGGTGAAGCTTTCTTT.

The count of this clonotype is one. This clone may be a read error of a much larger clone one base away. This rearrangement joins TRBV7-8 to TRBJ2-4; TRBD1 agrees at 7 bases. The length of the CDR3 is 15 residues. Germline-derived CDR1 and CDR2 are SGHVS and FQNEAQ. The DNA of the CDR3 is TGTGCCAACAGCCCTCGGACAGGAGCTCAAAACATTCAGTACTTC. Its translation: CANSPRTGAQNIQYF.

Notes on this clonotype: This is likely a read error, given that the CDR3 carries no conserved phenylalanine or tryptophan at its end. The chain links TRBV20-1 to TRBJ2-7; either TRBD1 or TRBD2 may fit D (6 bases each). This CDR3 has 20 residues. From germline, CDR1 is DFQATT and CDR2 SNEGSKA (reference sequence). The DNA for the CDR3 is TGCAGTGCTAGAGGGGGGGCGGGCGGTTACAATTCGCCCAACCCCTACGTGCAGTACTCC. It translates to CSARGGAGGYNSPNPYVQYS.

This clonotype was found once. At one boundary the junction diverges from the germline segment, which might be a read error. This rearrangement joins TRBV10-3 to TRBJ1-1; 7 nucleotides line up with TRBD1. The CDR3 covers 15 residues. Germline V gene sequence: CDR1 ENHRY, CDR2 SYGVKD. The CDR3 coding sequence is TGTGCCAACAGTGAGTCGACAGGGTTGGACACTAAAGCTTTCTTT. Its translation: CANSESTGLDTKAFF.

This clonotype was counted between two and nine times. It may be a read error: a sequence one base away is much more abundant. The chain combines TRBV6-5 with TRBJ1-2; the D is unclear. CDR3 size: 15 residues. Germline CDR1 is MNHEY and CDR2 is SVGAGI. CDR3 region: CASSYLDGSNYDYTF. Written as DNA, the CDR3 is TGTGCCAGCAGTTACTTGGACGGGTCTAACTATGACTACACCTTC.

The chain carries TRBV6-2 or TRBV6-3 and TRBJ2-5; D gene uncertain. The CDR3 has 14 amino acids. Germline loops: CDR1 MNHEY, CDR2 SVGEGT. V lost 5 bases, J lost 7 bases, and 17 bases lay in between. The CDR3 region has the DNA TGTGCCAGCAGTAGGGTCCCATCTGTTTGGACCCAGTACTTC. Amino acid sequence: CASSRVPSVWTQYF.

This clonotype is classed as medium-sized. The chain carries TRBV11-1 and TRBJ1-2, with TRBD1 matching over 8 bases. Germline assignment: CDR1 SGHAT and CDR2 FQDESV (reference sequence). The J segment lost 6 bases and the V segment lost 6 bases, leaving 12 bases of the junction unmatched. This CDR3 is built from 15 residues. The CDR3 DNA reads TGTGCCAGCAGTTTCTCGGACAGGGTCAGGGATGGCTACACCTTC. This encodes CASSFSDRVRDGYTF.

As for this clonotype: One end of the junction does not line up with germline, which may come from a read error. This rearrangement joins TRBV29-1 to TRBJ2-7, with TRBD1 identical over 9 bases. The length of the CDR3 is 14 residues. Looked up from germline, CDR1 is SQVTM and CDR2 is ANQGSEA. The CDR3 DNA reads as TGCAGCGTCAGAAGGGACAGGGAGGGCTACGAGCAATACTTC. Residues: CSVRRDREGYEQYF.

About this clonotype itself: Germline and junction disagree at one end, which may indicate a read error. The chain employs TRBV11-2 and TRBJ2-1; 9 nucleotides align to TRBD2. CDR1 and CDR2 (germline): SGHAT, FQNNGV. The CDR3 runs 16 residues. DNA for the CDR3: TGTGCCAGCAACCCTCTCCTAGCGGGATCCTACAACGAGCAGTTCTTC. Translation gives CASNPLLAGSYNEQFF.

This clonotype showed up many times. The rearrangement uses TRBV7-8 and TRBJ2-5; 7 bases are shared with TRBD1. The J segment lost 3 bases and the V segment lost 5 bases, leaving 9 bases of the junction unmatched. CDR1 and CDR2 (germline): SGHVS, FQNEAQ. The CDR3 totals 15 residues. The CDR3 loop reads CASSPRDSREETQYF. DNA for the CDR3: TGTGCCAGCAGCCCACGGGACAGCCGGGAAGAGACCCAGTACTTC.